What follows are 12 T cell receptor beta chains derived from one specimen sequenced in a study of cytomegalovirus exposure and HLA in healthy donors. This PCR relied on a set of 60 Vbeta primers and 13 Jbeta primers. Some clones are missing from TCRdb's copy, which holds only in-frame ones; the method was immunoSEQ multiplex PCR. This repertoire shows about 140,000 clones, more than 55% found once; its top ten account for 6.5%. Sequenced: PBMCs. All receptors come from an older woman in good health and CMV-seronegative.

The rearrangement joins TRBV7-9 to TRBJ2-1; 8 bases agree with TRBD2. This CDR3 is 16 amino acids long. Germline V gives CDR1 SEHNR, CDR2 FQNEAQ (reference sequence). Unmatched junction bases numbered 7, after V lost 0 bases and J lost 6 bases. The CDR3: CASSLAWGLGGNEQFF. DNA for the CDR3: TGTGCCAGCAGCTTAGCGTGGGGACTAGGGGGCAATGAGCAGTTCTTC.

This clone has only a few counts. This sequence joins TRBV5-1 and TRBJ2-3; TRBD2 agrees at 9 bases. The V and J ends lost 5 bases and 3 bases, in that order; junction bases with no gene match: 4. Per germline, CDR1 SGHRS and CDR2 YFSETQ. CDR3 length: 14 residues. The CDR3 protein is CASSRGGATDTQYF. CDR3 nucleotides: TGCGCCAGCAGTCGCGGGGGGGCTACAGATACGCAGTATTTT.

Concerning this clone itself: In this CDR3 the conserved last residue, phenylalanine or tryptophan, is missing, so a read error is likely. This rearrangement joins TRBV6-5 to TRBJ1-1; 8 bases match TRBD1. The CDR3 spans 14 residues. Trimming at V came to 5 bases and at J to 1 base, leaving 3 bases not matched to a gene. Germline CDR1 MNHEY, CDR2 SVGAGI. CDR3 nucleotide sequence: TGTGCCAGCAGTCGACAGGGGTGGAACACTGAAGCTTTCGTT. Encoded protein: CASSRQGWNTEAFV.

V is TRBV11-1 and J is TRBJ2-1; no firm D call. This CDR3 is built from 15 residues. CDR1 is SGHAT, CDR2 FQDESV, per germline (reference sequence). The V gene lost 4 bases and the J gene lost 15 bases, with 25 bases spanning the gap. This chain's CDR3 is CASSSTLSKPDKRFF. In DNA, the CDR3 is TGTGCCAGCAGCTCAACACTATCAAAACCGGATAAGCGGTTCTTC.

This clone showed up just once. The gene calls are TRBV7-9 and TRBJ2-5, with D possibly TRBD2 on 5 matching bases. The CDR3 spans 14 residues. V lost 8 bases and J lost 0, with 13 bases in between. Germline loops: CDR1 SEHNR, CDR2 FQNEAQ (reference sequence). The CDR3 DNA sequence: TGTGCCAGCGGAAGCGGAGCGTACCAAGAGACCCAGTACTTC. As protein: CASGSGAYQETQYF.

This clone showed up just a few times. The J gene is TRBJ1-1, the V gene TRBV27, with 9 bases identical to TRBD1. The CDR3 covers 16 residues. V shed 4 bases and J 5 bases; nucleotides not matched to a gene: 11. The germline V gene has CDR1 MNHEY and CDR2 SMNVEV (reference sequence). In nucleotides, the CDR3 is TGTGCCAGCAGTTGGGGGACAGGGAGAGGAGGAACTGAAGCTTTCTTT. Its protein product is CASSWGTGRGGTEAFF.

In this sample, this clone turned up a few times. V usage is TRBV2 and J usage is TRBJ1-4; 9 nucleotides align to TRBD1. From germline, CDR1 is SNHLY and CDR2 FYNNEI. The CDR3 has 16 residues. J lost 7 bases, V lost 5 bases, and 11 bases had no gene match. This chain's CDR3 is CASSTETGGAGEKLFF. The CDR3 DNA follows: TGTGCCAGCAGTACCGAAACAGGGGGCGCGGGTGAAAAACTGTTTTTT. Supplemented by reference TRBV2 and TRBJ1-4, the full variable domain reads EPEVTQTPSHQVTQMGQEVILRCVPISNHLYFYWYRQILGQKVEFLVSFYNNEISEKSEIFDDQFSVERPDGSNFTLKIRSTKLEDSAMYFCASSTETGGAGEKLFFGSGTQLSVL.

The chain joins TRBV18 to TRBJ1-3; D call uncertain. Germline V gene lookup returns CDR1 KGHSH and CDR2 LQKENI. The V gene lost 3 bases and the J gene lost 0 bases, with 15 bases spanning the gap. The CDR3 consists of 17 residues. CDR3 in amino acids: CASSPVGPRGSGNTIYF. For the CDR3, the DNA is TGTGCCAGCTCACCCGTCGGCCCCCGGGGCTCTGGAAACACCATATATTTT.

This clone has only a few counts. The CDR3 here is CASSLRLAGGLENIQYF. In DNA, the CDR3 is TGTGCCAGCAGCTTGAGACTAGCGGGAGGGCTGGAAAACATTCAGTACTTC. V gene TRBV5-4 combines with J gene TRBJ2-4, with 14 bases matching TRBD2. The CDR3 spans 17 residues. Looked up from germline, CDR1 is SGHNT and CDR2 is YYREEE (reference sequence). After removal of 1 base from V and 5 bases from J, the junction contained 5 bases not matched to a gene. The full variable domain, with the rest looked up from reference TRBV5-4 and TRBJ2-4, is ETGVTQSPTHLIKTRGQQVTLRCSSQSGHNTVSWYQQALGQGPQFIFQYYREEENGRGNFPPRFSGLQFPNYSSELNVNALELDDSALYLCASSLRLAGGLENIQYFGAGTRLSVL.

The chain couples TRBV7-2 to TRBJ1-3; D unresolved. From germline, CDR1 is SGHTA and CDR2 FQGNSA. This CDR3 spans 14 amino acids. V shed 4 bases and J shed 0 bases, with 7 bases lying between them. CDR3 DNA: TGTGCCAGCAGCTCCGGGGACTCTGGAAACACCATATATTTT. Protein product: CASSSGDSGNTIYF.

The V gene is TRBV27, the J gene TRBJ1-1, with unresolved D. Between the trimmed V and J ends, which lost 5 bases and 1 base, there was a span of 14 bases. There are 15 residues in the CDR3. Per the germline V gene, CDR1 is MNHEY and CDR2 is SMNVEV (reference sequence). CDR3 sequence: CASSPPGYPNTEAFF. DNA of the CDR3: TGTGCCAGCAGTCCACCCGGGTACCCGAACACTGAAGCTTTCTTT.

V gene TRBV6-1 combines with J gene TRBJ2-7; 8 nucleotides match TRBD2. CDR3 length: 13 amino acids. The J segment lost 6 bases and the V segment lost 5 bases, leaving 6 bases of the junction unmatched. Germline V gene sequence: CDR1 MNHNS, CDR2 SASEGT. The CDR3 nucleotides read TGTGCCAGCAGTTCCAAACGGGAGGGCGAGCAGTACTTC. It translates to CASSSKREGEQYF.